Listed below are T cell receptor beta chains from one sample, sequenced in a study of blood T cell repertoires in COVID-19. The data were produced by immunoSEQ multiplex PCR, yet TCRdb's version contains in-frame clones alone and is incomplete. The sample lists about 160,000 clones; approximately 84% were seen once. The sample was peripheral blood. All receptors come from a man in his forties who had recovered from COVID-19. Each CDR3 is given with its conserved first and last residue. The D gene is left open where the match is weak. Clone size is not always given. Where it is, it says once, few, many or a class for expanded clones.

CDR3	DNA	D	V	J	size
CASSLEAASGSFNEQYF	TGTGCCAGCAGTTTGGAAGCGGCTAGCGGGAGTTTTAACGAGCAGTACTTC	TRBD2	TRBV28	TRBJ2-7	.
CASSRGQGLHEQYF	TGTGCCAGCAGTCGTGGGCAGGGGTTGCACGAGCAGTACTTC	.	TRBV7-2	TRBJ2-7	once
CASIRGGGYTF	TGTGCCAGCATAAGAGGGGGAGGCTACACCTTC	.	TRBV6-5	TRBJ1-2	.
CASTLGLGTGELFF	TGTGCCAGCACCCTGGGACTCGGAACCGGGGAGCTGTTTTTT	.	TRBV6-5	TRBJ2-2	.
CATSDPSGSSYNEQFF	TGTGCCACCAGTGATCCTAGCGGGAGTAGCTACAATGAGCAGTTCTTC	TRBD2	TRBV24-1	TRBJ2-1	.
CASSLGLSGANVLTF	TGTGCCAGCAGTTTGGGACTCTCTGGGGCCAACGTCCTGACTTTC	.	TRBV6-6	TRBJ2-6	.
CASSLGSGGFETQYF	TGTGCCAGCAGCTTGGGTAGCGGGGGGTTTGAGACCCAGTACTTC	TRBD2	TRBV7-9	TRBJ2-5	.
CASSFAGVNTGELFF	TGTGCCAGCAGTTTCGCGGGGGTGAACACCGGGGAGCTGTTTTTT	TRBD2	TRBV28	TRBJ2-2	.
CASSSLPGRTLTQRGYTF	TGTGCCAGCAGCTCCCTGCCGGGGAGGACCCTCACCCAGAGAGGCTACACCTTC	.	TRBV11-2	TRBJ1-2	.
CASSVAGGFYGYTF	TGTGCCAGCAGCGTAGCAGGAGGGTTCTATGGCTACACCTTC	.	TRBV9	TRBJ1-2	.
CASSDEGHYNSPLHF	TGTGCCAGCAGTGACGAAGGACACTATAATTCACCCCTCCACTTT	.	TRBV27	TRBJ1-6	medium-sized
CASSFSNEQFF	TGTGCCAGCAGCTTTAGTAATGAGCAGTTCTTC	.	TRBV11-1	TRBJ2-1	.
CASSIQLAVIYEQYF	TGTGCCAGTAGTATACAACTAGCGGTGATCTACGAGCAGTACTTC	TRBD2	TRBV19	TRBJ2-7	.
CASSQRSEQFF	TGTGCCAGCTCACAGAGGAGTGAGCAGTTCTTC	.	TRBV18	TRBJ2-1	.